The clone carrying this TCR beta chain was counted once. The data are from a study of control samples from healthy donors and cancer patients. Method: immunoSEQ multiplex PCR; TCRdb's copy keeps in-frame clones and lacks some. The top ten hold about 2.5% of the sample, which has roughly 120,000 clones, approximately 90% seen once. This receptor was identified in a woman between 70 and 85 years old in good health. The specimen sequenced was blood.

The CDR3 bases are TGCGCCAGCAGCCTTAGACAGGGGGCATCTTTTGGCTACACCTTC. The encoded protein is CASSLRQGASFGYTF. The chain carries TRBV4-1 and TRBJ1-2; 10 nucleotides align to TRBD1. The ends lost 4 bases at V and 7 bases at J; junction bases unmatched: 9. Germline lookup yields CDR1 MGHRA and CDR2 YSYEKL. This CDR3 is built from 15 residues.